This TCR beta chain was observed in a study of CD8 T cells in Susac syndrome. In blood CD8+ and CD4+ T cells, TCR beta underwent sequencing. TEMRA cells underwent FACS enrichment and CD8+ and CD4+ T cells underwent negative isolation. The RNA input was roughly 0.45 to 1 ug, and it was reverse transcribed with random hexamers. An immunoSEQ multiplex PCR generated amplified TCR beta CDR3 products spanning 54 Vbeta and 13 Jbeta. TCRdb processed the immunoSEQ multiplex PCR reads anew with MiXCR; each CDR3 protein has one entry. The repertoire has fewer than 300,000 distinct CDR3 sequences, 85% of them found once; the top ten carry over 0.095%. Sequencing was carried out using CD8+ T cells from PBMCs. This clonotype was sampled from a human donor with multiple sclerosis.

CDR3 amino acids: CASSPPKGVGDTQYF. CDR3 bases: TGTGCCAGCAGTCCCCCAAAGGGGGTGGGAGATACGCAGTATTTT. The V call is TRBV12-3 or TRBV12-4, the J call TRBJ2-3, with TRBD1 as a possible D gene (6 bases). V lost 5 bases, J lost 5 bases, and 17 bases lay in between. The CDR3 contains 15 residues.